The clone carrying this T cell receptor (beta chain) was seen at least ten times. Its antigen is undetermined. The data stem from a study of T cells in Graves' hyperthyroidism and ophthalmopathy. Findings and caveats of the study: Blood also held most thyroid clonotypes expanded beyond 0.001. Stable hyperthyroidism and ophthalmopathy were separated using 13 V-J signatures.

TCR beta CDR3 regions were amplified from RNA. The HTBI primer set was used in a first-round RT-PCR of the TCR CDR3. TCRdb ran MiXCR on the multiplex PCR reads and lists one entry per CDR3 protein. The table has about 350,000 distinct CDR3 sequences, about 14% seen once. The CDR3 runs 12 residues. The germline CDR1 and CDR2 sequences are MNHNS and SASEGT. V was pared by 10 bases and J by 1 base, with 10 bases between. The genes are TRBV6-1 and TRBJ1-1; D gene ambiguous. This clonotype was sampled from a woman in her thirties with Graves' hyperthyroidism. The sample consisted of blood. CDR3 nucleotides: TGTGCCACCCGCTCCGGGAACACTGAAGCTTTCTTT. It translates to CATRSGNTEAFF.